This TCR beta chain was profiled in a study of T cells in Graves' hyperthyroidism and ophthalmopathy. The germline gives CDR1 SQVTM, CDR2 ANQGSEA. Trimming removed 8 bases from V and 5 bases from J, with 9 bases in between. The CDR3 totals 10 residues. Regarding the study as a whole: Stable hyperthyroidism was told apart from ophthalmopathy by a model built on 13 V-J features.

Comment on this clonotype: What it binds is not known.

The investigators amplified TCR beta CDR3 regions from RNA transcripts. In the first-round RT-PCR of the TCR CDR3, the HTBI primer set was used. MiXCR, applied by TCRdb to the multiplex PCR reads, yields one record per CDR3 protein. The sample consists of roughly 800,000 distinct CDR3 sequences, around 39% of them appearing once. The sequenced sample was blood. The J gene is TRBJ1-1, the V gene TRBV29-1; D is undetermined. This receptor was taken from a man aged 18 to 30 with Graves' hyperthyroidism. The CDR3 loop is CSLAPTEAFF. As DNA, the CDR3 is TGCAGCTTAGCGCCGACTGAAGCTTTCTTT.